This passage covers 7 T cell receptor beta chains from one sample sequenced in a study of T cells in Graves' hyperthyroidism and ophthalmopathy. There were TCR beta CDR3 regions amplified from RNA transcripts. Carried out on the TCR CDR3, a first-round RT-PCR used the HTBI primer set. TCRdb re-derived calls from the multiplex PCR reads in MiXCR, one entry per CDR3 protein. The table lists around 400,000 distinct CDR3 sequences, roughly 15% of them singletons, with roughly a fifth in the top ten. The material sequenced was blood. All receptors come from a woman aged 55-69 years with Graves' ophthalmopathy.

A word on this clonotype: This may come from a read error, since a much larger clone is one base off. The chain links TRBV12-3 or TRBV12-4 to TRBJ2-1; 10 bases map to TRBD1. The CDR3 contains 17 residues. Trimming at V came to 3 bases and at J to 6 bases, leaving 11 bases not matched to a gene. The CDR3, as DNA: TGTGCCAGCAGTTTTGAGGCCGGGACAGGGGCCGTCAATGAGCAGTTCTTC. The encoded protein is CASSFEAGTGAVNEQFF.

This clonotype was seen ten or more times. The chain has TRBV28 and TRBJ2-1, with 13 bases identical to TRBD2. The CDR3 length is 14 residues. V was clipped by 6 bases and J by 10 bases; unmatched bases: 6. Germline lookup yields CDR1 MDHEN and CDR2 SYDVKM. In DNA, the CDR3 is TGTGCCAGCAGCTCACCGGGACTAGCGGGAGAGCAGTTCTTC. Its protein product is CASSSPGLAGEQFF. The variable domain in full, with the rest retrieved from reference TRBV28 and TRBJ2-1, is DVKVTQSSRYLVKRTGEKVFLECVQDMDHENMFWYRQDPGLGLRLIYFSYDVKMKEKGDIPEGYSVSREKKERFSLILESASTNQTSMYLCASSSPGLAGEQFFGPGTRLTVL.

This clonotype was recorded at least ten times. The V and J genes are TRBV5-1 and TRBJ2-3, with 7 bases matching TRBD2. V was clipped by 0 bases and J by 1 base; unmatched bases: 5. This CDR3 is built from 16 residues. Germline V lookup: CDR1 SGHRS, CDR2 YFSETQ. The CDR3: CASSLGGGSGTDTQYF. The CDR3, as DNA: TGCGCCAGCAGCTTGGGAGGCGGGAGTGGCACAGATACGCAGTATTTT. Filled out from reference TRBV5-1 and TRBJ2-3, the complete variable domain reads KAGVTQTPRYLIKTRGQQVTLSCSPISGHRSVSWYQQTPGQGLQFLFEYFSETQRNKGNFPGRFSGRQFSNSRSEMNVSTLELGDSALYLCASSLGGGSGTDTQYFGPGTRLTVL.

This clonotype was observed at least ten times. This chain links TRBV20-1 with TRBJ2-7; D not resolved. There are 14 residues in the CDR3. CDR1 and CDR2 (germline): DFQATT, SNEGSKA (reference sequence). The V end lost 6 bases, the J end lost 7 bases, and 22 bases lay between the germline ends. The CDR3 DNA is TGCAGTGCCCCCCCCGGACCAGGCTCGAGAGAGCAGTACTTC. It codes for CSAPPGPGSREQYF.

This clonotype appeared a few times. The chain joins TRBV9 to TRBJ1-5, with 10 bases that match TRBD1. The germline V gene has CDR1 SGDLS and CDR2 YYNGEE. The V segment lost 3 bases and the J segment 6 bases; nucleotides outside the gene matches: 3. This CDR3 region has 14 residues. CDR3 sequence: CASSADRGRQPQHF. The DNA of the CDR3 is TGTGCCAGCAGCGCAGACAGGGGGCGTCAGCCCCAGCATTTT.

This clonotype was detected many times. Here the CDR3 reads CASSPGLAGSDEQYF. The CDR3 DNA sequence: TGTGCCAGCAGCCCGGGACTAGCGGGAAGCGACGAGCAGTACTTC. The chain recombines TRBV6-1 with TRBJ2-7, with TRBD2 identical over 13 bases. With V trimmed by 6 bases and J by 5 bases, 7 bases remained unmatched. CDR1 is MNHNS, CDR2 SASEGT, per germline. The length of the CDR3 is 15 residues.

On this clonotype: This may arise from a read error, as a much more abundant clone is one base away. The chain's CDR3 is CASSSGRSGAPHEQYF. CDR3 nucleotides: TGTGCCAGCAGCTCAGGAAGGTCAGGGGCCCCCCACGAGCAGTACTTC. The chain recombines TRBV7-2 with TRBJ2-7; tentative D call: TRBD1 (6 bases). Trimming removed 4 bases at V and 5 bases at J, with 21 bases between. The CDR3 covers 16 residues. CDR1 is SGHTA and CDR2 is FQGNSA in the germline V gene.